The rows below give T cell receptor beta chains drawn from one sample of a study of T cell responses to AZD1222 COVID-19 vaccine. Produced via immunoSEQ multiplex PCR; TCRdb's table is partial and in-frame only. In the table there are fewer than 85,000 clones, roughly 80% of which are singletons. Here the sequenced sample was peripheral blood, taken 28 days after the second AZD1222 dose. Receptors originate from an adult who received the AZD1222 COVID-19 vaccine. Both conserved end residues are part of each CDR3. The D gene is left open where the match is weak. Where a row states a size, it is once, few, many or the class of an expanded clone; other rows omit it.

clone_size: .; v_call: TRBV9; j_call: TRBJ1-5; d_call: TRBD1; cdr3_aa: CASSSGGGGNQPQHF; cdr3_nt: TGTGCCAGCAGCTCAGGGGGAGGCGGGAATCAGCCCCAGCATTTT
clone_size: .; v_call: TRBV30; j_call: TRBJ1-3; d_call: .; cdr3_aa: CAWRIAPGNTIYF; cdr3_nt: TGTGCCTGGAGAATAGCTCCTGGAAACACCATATATTTT
clone_size: .; v_call: TRBV11-1; j_call: TRBJ2-7; d_call: TRBD2; cdr3_aa: CASSFWEGGDEQYF; cdr3_nt: TGTGCCAGCAGCTTCTGGGAGGGCGGAGACGAGCAGTACTTC
clone_size: .; v_call: TRBV3-1/TRBV3-2; j_call: TRBJ1-2; d_call: .; cdr3_aa: CASSQDHARDYGYTF; cdr3_nt: TGTGCCAGCAGCCAAGATCACGCCAGGGACTATGGCTACACCTTC
clone_size: many; v_call: TRBV5-1; j_call: TRBJ2-7; d_call: .; cdr3_aa: CASSLAGSSYEQYF; cdr3_nt: TGCGCCAGCAGCTTGGCCGGGAGCTCCTACGAGCAGTACTTC
clone_size: .; v_call: TRBV19; j_call: TRBJ1-1; d_call: .; cdr3_aa: CASRGSREAFF; cdr3_nt: TGTGCCAGTAGAGGGTCCCGGGAGGCTTTCTTT
clone_size: .; v_call: TRBV13; j_call: TRBJ1-1; d_call: .; cdr3_aa: CASSIDDKNTEAFF; cdr3_nt: TGTGCCAGCAGCATAGATGACAAGAACACTGAAGCTTTCTTT
clone_size: .; v_call: TRBV5-8; j_call: TRBJ1-1; d_call: .; cdr3_aa: CATPPRTMNTEAFF; cdr3_nt: TGTGCCACACCCCCCCGGACTATGAACACTGAAGCTTTCTTT
clone_size: once; v_call: TRBV11-3; j_call: TRBJ2-1; d_call: .; cdr3_aa: CASSLGTSFLANNEQFF; cdr3_nt: TGTGCCAGCAGCTTAGGGACCTCCTTTCTAGCTAACAATGAGCAGTTCTTC
clone_size: .; v_call: TRBV7-2; j_call: TRBJ1-2; d_call: TRBD1; cdr3_aa: CASRATGRGGYTF; cdr3_nt: TGTGCCAGCAGGGCGACAGGGCGGGGTGGCTACACCTTC
clone_size: .; v_call: TRBV5-4; j_call: TRBJ2-2; d_call: TRBD2; cdr3_aa: CASSPDFRGGGELFF; cdr3_nt: TGTGCCAGCAGCCCGGACTTCCGGGGGGGCGGGGAGCTGTTTTTT
clone_size: once; v_call: TRBV28; j_call: TRBJ1-6; d_call: TRBD1; cdr3_aa: CASSLDGTGIPPLHF; cdr3_nt: TGTGCCAGCAGTCTAGACGGGACAGGGATCCCACCCCTCCACTTT
clone_size: .; v_call: TRBV29-1; j_call: TRBJ1-1; d_call: .; cdr3_aa: CSGLRQNTEAFF; cdr3_nt: TGCAGCGGCCTACGACAGAACACTGAAGCTTTCTTT
clone_size: .; v_call: TRBV3-1/TRBV3-2; j_call: TRBJ2-5; d_call: .; cdr3_aa: CASSQGGIETQYF; cdr3_nt: TGTGCCAGCAGCCAAGGAGGGATAGAGACCCAGTACTTC
clone_size: .; v_call: TRBV7-9; j_call: TRBJ2-3; d_call: TRBD1; cdr3_aa: CASSVRQGGTDTQYF; cdr3_nt: TGTGCCAGCAGCGTTAGACAGGGGGGCACAGATACGCAGTATTTT
clone_size: .; v_call: TRBV5-4; j_call: TRBJ1-1; d_call: .; cdr3_aa: CASSLAGGLNTEAFF; cdr3_nt: TGTGCCAGCAGTCTGGCGGGGGGGTTGAACACTGAAGCTTTCTTT
clone_size: once; v_call: TRBV28; j_call: TRBJ2-2; d_call: .; cdr3_aa: CASSFAQDSRTGELFF; cdr3_nt: TGTGCCAGCAGTTTTGCTCAGGACAGCCGCACCGGGGAGCTGTTTTTT
clone_size: .; v_call: TRBV30; j_call: TRBJ1-2; d_call: TRBD1; cdr3_aa: CAWSRTGASGYTF; cdr3_nt: TGTGCCTGGAGTAGGACAGGGGCGAGTGGCTACACCTTC
clone_size: few; v_call: TRBV19; j_call: TRBJ1-3; d_call: .; cdr3_aa: CASSGPLSGNTIYF; cdr3_nt: TGTGCCAGCTCGGGACCGCTCTCTGGAAACACCATATATTTT
clone_size: .; v_call: TRBV19; j_call: TRBJ2-7; d_call: .; cdr3_aa: CASRKTEVSFEQYF; cdr3_nt: TGTGCCAGTAGGAAGACAGAAGTTTCCTTCGAGCAGTACTTC
clone_size: .; v_call: TRBV6-5; j_call: TRBJ1-3; d_call: .; cdr3_aa: CASSYRPGNTIYF; cdr3_nt: TGTGCCAGCAGTTATAGACCTGGAAACACCATATATTTT
clone_size: .; v_call: TRBV6-5; j_call: TRBJ2-6; d_call: .; cdr3_aa: CASSPRISGANVLTF; cdr3_nt: TGTGCCAGCAGTCCTAGGATCTCTGGGGCCAACGTCCTGACTTTC
clone_size: .; v_call: TRBV7-2; j_call: TRBJ1-1; d_call: .; cdr3_aa: CASSPRVRNTEAFF; cdr3_nt: TGTGCCAGCAGCCCTAGGGTAAGGAACACTGAAGCTTTCTTT
clone_size: .; v_call: TRBV7-2; j_call: TRBJ2-6; d_call: .; cdr3_aa: CASSLGLGANVLTF; cdr3_nt: TGTGCCAGCAGCTTGGGATTGGGGGCCAACGTCCTGACTTTC
clone_size: .; v_call: TRBV18; j_call: TRBJ2-6; d_call: .; cdr3_aa: CASSRGAGAAGANVLTF; cdr3_nt: TGTGCCAGCTCACGCGGGGCAGGGGCGGCCGGGGCCAACGTCCTGACTTTC
clone_size: .; v_call: TRBV5-1; j_call: TRBJ2-5; d_call: .; cdr3_aa: CASSANTQGLQTQYF; cdr3_nt: TGCGCCAGCAGCGCAAACACCCAGGGGCTACAGACCCAGTACTTC
clone_size: .; v_call: TRBV5-1; j_call: TRBJ2-2; d_call: .; cdr3_aa: CASQAGNSNTGELFF; cdr3_nt: TGCGCCAGCCAAGCAGGGAACTCGAACACCGGGGAGCTGTTTTTT
clone_size: .; v_call: TRBV7-9; j_call: TRBJ2-7; d_call: .; cdr3_aa: CASSPDLSSYEQYF; cdr3_nt: TGTGCCAGCAGCCCGGACTTGAGCTCCTACGAGCAGTACTTC
clone_size: .; v_call: TRBV7-6; j_call: TRBJ2-5; d_call: TRBD1; cdr3_aa: CASSFGTGGAETQYF; cdr3_nt: TGTGCCAGCAGCTTCGGAACAGGGGGCGCAGAGACCCAGTACTTC
clone_size: .; v_call: TRBV6-2/TRBV6-3; j_call: TRBJ2-3; d_call: .; cdr3_aa: CASSRRLTGATDTQYF; cdr3_nt: TGTGCCAGCAGTCGCCGCTTGACGGGGGCCACAGATACGCAGTATTTT
clone_size: once; v_call: TRBV6-6; j_call: TRBJ1-3; d_call: .; cdr3_aa: CASSFGDLRDTIYF; cdr3_nt: TGTGCCAGCAGTTTCGGGGATCTAAGAGACACCATATATTTT
clone_size: .; v_call: TRBV30; j_call: TRBJ1-1; d_call: .; cdr3_aa: CAWSVGTEAFF; cdr3_nt: TGTGCCTGGAGTGTAGGGACTGAAGCTTTCTTT
clone_size: .; v_call: TRBV7-2; j_call: TRBJ1-5; d_call: .; cdr3_aa: CASSLGGSQPQHF; cdr3_nt: TGTGCCAGCAGCTTAGGGGGCTCTCAGCCCCAGCATTTT
clone_size: .; v_call: TRBV4-1; j_call: TRBJ2-3; d_call: .; cdr3_aa: CASSQSLTDTQYF; cdr3_nt: TGCGCCAGCAGCCAAAGCCTCACAGATACGCAGTATTTT
clone_size: once; v_call: TRBV6-5; j_call: TRBJ2-5; d_call: .; cdr3_aa: CASSYFGLAGETQYF; cdr3_nt: TGTGCCAGCAGTTACTTTGGGCTGGCCGGAGAGACCCAGTACTTC
clone_size: .; v_call: TRBV7-9; j_call: TRBJ1-2; d_call: .; cdr3_aa: CASSPSSRTEPNPYGYTF; cdr3_nt: TGTGCCAGCAGCCCTTCGTCCAGGACAGAGCCTAATCCGTATGGCTACACCTTC
clone_size: .; v_call: TRBV19; j_call: TRBJ1-1; d_call: .; cdr3_aa: CASHTGNQGHTEAFF; cdr3_nt: TGTGCCAGTCATACCGGGAACCAGGGACACACTGAAGCTTTCTTT
clone_size: .; v_call: TRBV7-2; j_call: TRBJ2-7; d_call: TRBD2; cdr3_aa: CASSLNGAGGASYEQYF; cdr3_nt: TGTGCCAGCAGCTTAAACGGAGCGGGAGGCGCGTCGTACGAGCAGTACTTC